This T cell receptor (beta chain) emerged from a study of blood T cell repertoires in COVID-19. The CDR3 spans 15 residues. Trimming removed 0 bases at V and 4 bases at J, with 13 bases between. Germline V CDR1 and CDR2: SGHRS, YFSETQ. The protocol was immunoSEQ multiplex PCR, while the TCRdb copy is restricted to in-frame clones and leaves out a portion. The sample carries roughly 250,000 clones, around 85% recorded once. The chain links TRBV5-1 to TRBJ1-2; tentative D call: TRBD1 (5 bases). This clonotype was obtained from a woman in her 40s with active or convalescent COVID-19. Material: peripheral blood. CDR3 coding DNA: TGCGCCAGCAGCTTGGCCCAAGGGGTGGGCTATGGCTACACCTTC. Translating gives CASSLAQGVGYGYTF.